This TCR beta chain was identified in a study of T cell repertoires in ileal Crohn's disease. As for the study in general: Biopsies of inflamed ileum from the surgical specimen form M0 samples.

As for time point: inflamed ileum from the surgical specimen. Included were adult ileal or ileocolonic Crohn's patients indicated for ileocolonic resection. TCRdb's table, derived via immunoSEQ multiplex PCR, lists solely in-frame clones and lacks some. The top ten hold approximately 15% of the sample, which has around 15,000 clones, 70% to 80% seen once. This CDR3 is 17 amino acids long. V lost 1 base and J 1 base, leaving 14 bases between the germline ends. Germline CDR1 and CDR2: LNHDA and SQIVND (reference sequence). The rearrangement uses TRBV19 and TRBJ2-1; D gene ambiguous. Sequencing was done on a sample of ileal tissue. This clonotype originated in an adult with Crohn's disease. This CDR3 reads CASSIGLQKLSYNEQFF. The CDR3 region has the DNA TGTGCCAGTAGTATAGGTCTACAGAAACTATCCTACAATGAGCAGTTCTTC. Combining the CDR3 with reference TRBV19 and TRBJ2-1 gives the whole variable domain DGGITQSPKYLFRKEGQNVTLSCEQNLNHDAMYWYRQDPGQGLRLIYYSQIVNDFQKGDIAEGYSVSREKKESFPLTVTSAQKNPTAFYLCASSIGLQKLSYNEQFFGPGTRLTVL.